This T cell receptor beta chain was sequenced during a study of persistence of HIV-infected CD4 T cells. This was the immunoSEQ version 4 assay in survey mode. The data were produced by immunoSEQ multiplex PCR, yet TCRdb's version contains in-frame clones alone and is incomplete. The sample shows about 64,000 clones, about four fifths of them seen only once. Cells were stimulated with overlapping HIV-1 Gag 15-mer peptides. Memory cells lacking CD40L and CD69 with high CD45RO were sorted. V shed 6 bases, J shed 0 bases, and the junction held 8 bases outside the gene matches. The CDR3 length is 15 residues. The germline CDR1 and CDR2 sequences are ENHRY and SYGVKD. In regard to this clone: Its antigen is unidentified.

The gene calls are TRBV10-3 and TRBJ2-7; 7 bases fit TRBD1. The receptor's source is an adult man with HIV who was CMV-seropositive. Sequenced here: CD4+ T cells sorted from PBMCs after 18-hour stimulation, sampled from a patient who received antiretroviral therapy. The CDR3 DNA sequence: TGTGCCATCAGGGACCCGGGACAGAGCTCCTACGAGCAGTACTTC. This gives the protein CAIRDPGQSSYEQYF.